The entry below gives a single T cell receptor (beta chain) sequence along with its context. No antigen is known for it. The sample originates from a study of T cell responses to AZD1222 COVID-19 vaccine. Study overall: Samples with a second dose at about 4 or about 12 weeks were pooled together. Findings and caveats of the study: After the peak T cell response, and only then, were repertoires sampled. Possibly, clonal diversity was underestimated; donors were largely white British and included more females.

Germline V gene sequence: CDR1 ENHRY, CDR2 SYGVKD. This CDR3 region has 15 residues. Losses at the gene ends were 6 bases for V and 4 bases for J; bases not matched to a gene: 6. Method: immunoSEQ multiplex PCR; TCRdb's copy keeps in-frame clones and lacks some. The sample lists 100,000 to 150,000 clones, about 93% occurring once. The sequences come from peripheral blood, collected on day 0 of AZD1222 vaccination. V gene TRBV10-3 combines with J gene TRBJ1-1; 12 positions match TRBD1. This TCR derives from an adult in good health. CDR3 loop: CAIRGTGGFGTEAFF. CDR3 bases: TGTGCCATCAGGGGGACAGGGGGCTTCGGCACTGAAGCTTTCTTT.